This TCR beta chain stems from a study of T cells in Graves' hyperthyroidism and ophthalmopathy. Study results and caveats: Prediction of ophthalmopathy progression came a median roughly 6.4 months pre-onset. Appearing also in blood were most of the thyroid clonotypes expanded above 0.001.

RNA transcripts were the template for amplifying TCR beta CDR3 regions. The HTBI primer set was used in a first-round RT-PCR of the TCR CDR3. MiXCR, run by TCRdb on the multiplex PCR reads, gives a single entry per CDR3 protein. Of about 250,000 distinct CDR3 sequences listed, almost 25% are singletons. Notes on this clonotype: Its antigen is as yet unknown.

The CDR3 has 12 residues. Between the trimmed V and J ends, which lost 6 bases and 7 bases, there was a span of 12 bases. Individuals with ophthalmopathy presented a Clinical Activity Score of at least 3, a NOSPECS grade of at least 4 and a duration under 3 months. Cells are PBMCs isolated from roughly 9.3 ml of fresh blood. Sequenced sample: blood. J is TRBJ1-2 and V is TRBV12-3 or TRBV12-4; TRBD1 might be the D (5 bases). The receptor was derived from a woman aged 35 to 49 with Graves' ophthalmopathy. In DNA form, the CDR3 reads TGTGCCAGCAGACACGGGACTACTGGCTACACCTTC. Its protein is CASRHGTTGYTF.